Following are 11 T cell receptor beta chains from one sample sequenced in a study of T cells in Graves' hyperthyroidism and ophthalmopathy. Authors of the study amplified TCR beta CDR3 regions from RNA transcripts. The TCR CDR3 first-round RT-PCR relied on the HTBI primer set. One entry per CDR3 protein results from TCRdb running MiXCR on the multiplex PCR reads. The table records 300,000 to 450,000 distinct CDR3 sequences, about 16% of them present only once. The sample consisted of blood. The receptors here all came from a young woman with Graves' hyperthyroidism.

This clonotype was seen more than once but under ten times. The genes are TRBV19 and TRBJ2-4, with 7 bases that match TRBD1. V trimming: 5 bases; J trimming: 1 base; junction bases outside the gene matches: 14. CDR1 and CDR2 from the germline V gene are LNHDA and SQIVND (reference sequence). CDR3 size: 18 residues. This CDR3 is CASSEDGTAAWAKNIQYF. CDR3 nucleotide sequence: TGTGCCAGTAGTGAGGACGGGACAGCCGCATGGGCCAAAAACATTCAGTACTTC.

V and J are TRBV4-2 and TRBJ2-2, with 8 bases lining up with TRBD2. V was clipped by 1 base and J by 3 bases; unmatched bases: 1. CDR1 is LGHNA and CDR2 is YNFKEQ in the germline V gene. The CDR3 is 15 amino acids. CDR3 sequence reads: CASSQVGGDTGELFF. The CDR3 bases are TGTGCCAGCAGCCAAGTCGGGGGGGACACCGGGGAGCTGTTTTTT.

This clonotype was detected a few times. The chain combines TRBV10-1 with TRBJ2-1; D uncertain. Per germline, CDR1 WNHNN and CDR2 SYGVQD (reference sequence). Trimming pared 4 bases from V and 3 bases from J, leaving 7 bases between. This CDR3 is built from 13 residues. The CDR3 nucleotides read TGCGCCAGCAGTGTTGGGGTCTACAATGAGCAGTTCTTC. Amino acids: CASSVGVYNEQFF.

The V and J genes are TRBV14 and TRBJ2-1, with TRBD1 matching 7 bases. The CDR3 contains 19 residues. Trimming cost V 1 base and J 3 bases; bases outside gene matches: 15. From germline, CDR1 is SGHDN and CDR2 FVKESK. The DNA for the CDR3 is TGTGCCAGCAGCCAAGCACCCTTTACTGACAGGGCCCTCTACAATGAGCAGTTCTTC. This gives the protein CASSQAPFTDRALYNEQFF.

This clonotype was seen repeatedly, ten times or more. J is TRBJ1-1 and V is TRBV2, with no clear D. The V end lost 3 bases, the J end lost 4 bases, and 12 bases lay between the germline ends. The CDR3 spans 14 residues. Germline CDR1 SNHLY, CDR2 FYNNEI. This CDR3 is CASSEGRGLTEAFF. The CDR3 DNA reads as TGTGCCAGCAGTGAGGGTAGAGGGCTCACTGAAGCTTTCTTT.

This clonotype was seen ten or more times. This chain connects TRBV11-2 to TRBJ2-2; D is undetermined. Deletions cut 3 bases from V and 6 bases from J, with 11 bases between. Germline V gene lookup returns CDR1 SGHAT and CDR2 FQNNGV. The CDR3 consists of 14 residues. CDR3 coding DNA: TGTGCCAGCAGCTTTTCGCGATCATCCGGGGAGCTGTTTTTT. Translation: CASSFSRSSGELFF.

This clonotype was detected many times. CDR3 residues: CASSQDLGGGYTF. The CDR3 DNA is TGTGCCAGCAGCCAAGATTTGGGTGGTGGCTACACCTTC. The rearrangement uses TRBV3-1 and TRBJ1-2; D not certain. The CDR3 length is 13 residues. Trimming took off 0 bases at V and 7 bases at J, with 9 bases between the two ends. CDR1 is LGHDT, CDR2 YNNKEL, per germline (reference sequence). The full variable domain, rest sourced from reference TRBV3-1 and TRBJ1-2, is DTAVSQTPKYLVTQMGNDKSIKCEQNLGHDTMYWYKQDSKKFLKIMFSYNNKELIINETVPNRFSPKSPDKAHLNLHINSLELGDSAVYFCASSQDLGGGYTFGSGTRLTVV.

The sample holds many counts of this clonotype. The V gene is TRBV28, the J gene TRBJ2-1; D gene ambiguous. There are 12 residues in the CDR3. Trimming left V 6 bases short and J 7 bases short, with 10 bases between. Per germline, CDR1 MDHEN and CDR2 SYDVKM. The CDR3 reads CASSPQRNEQFF. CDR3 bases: TGTGCCAGCAGCCCCCAGAGGAATGAGCAGTTCTTC.

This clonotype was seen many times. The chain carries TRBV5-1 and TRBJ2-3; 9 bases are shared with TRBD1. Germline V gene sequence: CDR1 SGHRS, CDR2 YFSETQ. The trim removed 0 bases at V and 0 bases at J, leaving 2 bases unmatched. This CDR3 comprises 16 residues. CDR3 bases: TGCGCCAGCAGCTTGGAGGGGACAGGGAGCACAGATACGCAGTATTTT. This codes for CASSLEGTGSTDTQYF.

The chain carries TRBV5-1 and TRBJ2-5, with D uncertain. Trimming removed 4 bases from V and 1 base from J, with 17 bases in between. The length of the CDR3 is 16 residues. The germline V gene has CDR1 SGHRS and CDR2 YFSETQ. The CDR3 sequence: CASSPGPTGFQETQYF. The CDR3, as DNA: TGCGCCAGCAGCCCCGGGCCCACCGGGTTCCAAGAGACCCAGTACTTC.

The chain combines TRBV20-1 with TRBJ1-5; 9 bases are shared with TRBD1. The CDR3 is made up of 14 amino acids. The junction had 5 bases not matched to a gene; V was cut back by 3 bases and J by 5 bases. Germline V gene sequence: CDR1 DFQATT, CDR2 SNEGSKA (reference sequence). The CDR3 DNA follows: TGCAGTGCTAGGGGAGGGACAGGGTATCAGCCCCAGCATTTT. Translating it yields CSARGGTGYQPQHF.